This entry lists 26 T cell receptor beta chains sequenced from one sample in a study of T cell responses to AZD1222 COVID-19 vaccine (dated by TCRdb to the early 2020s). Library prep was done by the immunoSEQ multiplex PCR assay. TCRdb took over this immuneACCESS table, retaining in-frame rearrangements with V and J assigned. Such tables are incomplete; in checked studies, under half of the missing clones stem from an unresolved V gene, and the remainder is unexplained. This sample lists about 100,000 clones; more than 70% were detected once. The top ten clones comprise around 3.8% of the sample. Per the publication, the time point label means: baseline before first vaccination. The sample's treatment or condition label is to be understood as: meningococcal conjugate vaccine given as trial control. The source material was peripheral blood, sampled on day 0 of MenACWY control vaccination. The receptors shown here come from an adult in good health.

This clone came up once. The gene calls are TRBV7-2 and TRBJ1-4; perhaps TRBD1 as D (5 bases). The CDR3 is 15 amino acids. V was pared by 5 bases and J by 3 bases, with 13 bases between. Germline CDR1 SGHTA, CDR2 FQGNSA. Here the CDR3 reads CASSELGLANEKLFF. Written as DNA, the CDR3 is TGTGCCAGCAGCGAATTGGGGCTCGCTAATGAAAAACTGTTTTTT.

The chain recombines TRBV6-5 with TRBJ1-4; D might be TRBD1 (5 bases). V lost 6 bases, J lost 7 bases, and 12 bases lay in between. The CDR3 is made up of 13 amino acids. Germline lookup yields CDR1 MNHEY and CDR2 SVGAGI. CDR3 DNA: TGTGCCAGCAGGACAGAAAGCATTGAAAAACTGTTTTTT. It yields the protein CASRTESIEKLFF.

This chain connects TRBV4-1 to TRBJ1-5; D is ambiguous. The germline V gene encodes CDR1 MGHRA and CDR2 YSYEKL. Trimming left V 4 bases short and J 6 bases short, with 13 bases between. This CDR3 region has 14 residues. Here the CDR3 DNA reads TGCGCCAGCAGCCGTCCGGACGCGGGTCAGCCCCAGCATTTT. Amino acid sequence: CASSRPDAGQPQHF.

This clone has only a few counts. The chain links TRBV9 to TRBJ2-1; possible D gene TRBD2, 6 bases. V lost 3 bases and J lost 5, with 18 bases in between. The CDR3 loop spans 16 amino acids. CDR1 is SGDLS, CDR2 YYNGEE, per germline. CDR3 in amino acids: CASSAGGPLEDNEQFF. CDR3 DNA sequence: TGTGCCAGCAGCGCCGGGGGACCCCTGGAGGACAATGAGCAGTTCTTC.

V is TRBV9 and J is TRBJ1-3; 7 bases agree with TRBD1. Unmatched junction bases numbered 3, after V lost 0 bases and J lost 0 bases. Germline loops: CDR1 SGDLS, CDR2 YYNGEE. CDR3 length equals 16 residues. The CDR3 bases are TGTGCCAGCAGCGTAGGACAGGGAAACTCTGGAAACACCATATATTTT. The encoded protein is CASSVGQGNSGNTIYF.

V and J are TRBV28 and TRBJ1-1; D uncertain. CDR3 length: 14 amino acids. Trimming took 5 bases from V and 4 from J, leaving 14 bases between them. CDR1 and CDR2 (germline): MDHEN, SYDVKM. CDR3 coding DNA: TGTGCCAGCAGTGGCGGAGGAGTGGGCACTGAAGCTTTCTTT. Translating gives CASSGGGVGTEAFF.

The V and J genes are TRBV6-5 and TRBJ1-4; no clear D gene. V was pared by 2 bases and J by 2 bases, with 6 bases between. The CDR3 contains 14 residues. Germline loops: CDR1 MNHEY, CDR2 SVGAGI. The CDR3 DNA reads TGTGCCAGCAGTTACAGAGGGACTAATGAAAAACTGTTTTTT. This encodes CASSYRGTNEKLFF.

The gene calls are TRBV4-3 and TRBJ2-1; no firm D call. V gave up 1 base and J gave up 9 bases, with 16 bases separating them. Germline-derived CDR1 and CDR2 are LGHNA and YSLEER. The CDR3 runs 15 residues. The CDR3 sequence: CASSQAPPRRSEQFF. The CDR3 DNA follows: TGCGCCAGCAGCCAAGCTCCCCCCCGGCGAAGTGAGCAGTTCTTC.

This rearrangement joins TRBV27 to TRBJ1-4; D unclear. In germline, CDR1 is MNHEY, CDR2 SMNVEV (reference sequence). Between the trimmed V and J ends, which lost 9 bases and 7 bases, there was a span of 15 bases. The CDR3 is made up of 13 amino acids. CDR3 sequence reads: CASHGNLGEKLFF. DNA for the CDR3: TGTGCCAGTCACGGAAATTTGGGTGAAAAACTGTTTTTT.

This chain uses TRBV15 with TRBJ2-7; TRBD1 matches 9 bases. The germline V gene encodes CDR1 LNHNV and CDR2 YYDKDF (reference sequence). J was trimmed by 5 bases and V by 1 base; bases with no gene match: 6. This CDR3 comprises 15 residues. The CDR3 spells CATSRAATGGNEQYF. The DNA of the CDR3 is TGTGCCACCAGCAGAGCTGCGACAGGGGGGAACGAGCAGTACTTC.

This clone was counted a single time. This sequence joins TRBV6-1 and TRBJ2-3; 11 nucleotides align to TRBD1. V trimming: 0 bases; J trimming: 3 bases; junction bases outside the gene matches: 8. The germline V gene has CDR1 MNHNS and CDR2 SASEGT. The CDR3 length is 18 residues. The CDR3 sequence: CASSEADRRDRGTDTQYF. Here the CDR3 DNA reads TGTGCCAGCAGTGAAGCGGACCGGAGGGACAGGGGGACAGATACGCAGTATTTT.

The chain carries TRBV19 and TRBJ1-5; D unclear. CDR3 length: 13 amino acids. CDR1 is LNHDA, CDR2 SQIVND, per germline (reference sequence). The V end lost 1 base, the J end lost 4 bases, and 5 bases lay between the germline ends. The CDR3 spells CASSIGENQPQHF. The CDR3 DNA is TGTGCCAGTAGTATAGGGGAGAATCAGCCCCAGCATTTT.

The DNA for the CDR3 is TGTGCCAGCAGCCCTACAGGGGGGTCACAGACCCAGTACTTC. Its translation: CASSPTGGSQTQYF. This chain connects TRBV7-2 to TRBJ2-5; TRBD1 matches at 8 bases. There are 14 residues in the CDR3. The V segment lost 5 bases and the J segment 6 bases; nucleotides outside the gene matches: 8. The germline CDR1 and CDR2 sequences are SGHTA and FQGNSA.

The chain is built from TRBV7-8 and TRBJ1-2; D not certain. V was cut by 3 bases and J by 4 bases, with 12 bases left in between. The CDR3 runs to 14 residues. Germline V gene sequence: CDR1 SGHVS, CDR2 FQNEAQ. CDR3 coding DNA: TGTGCCAGCAGCTTGGATTCTCGGCCCTATGGCTACACCTTC. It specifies CASSLDSRPYGYTF.

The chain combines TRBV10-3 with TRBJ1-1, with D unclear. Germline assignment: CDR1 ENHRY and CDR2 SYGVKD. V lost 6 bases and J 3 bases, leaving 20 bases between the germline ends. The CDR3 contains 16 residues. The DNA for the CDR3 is TGTGCCATCAGCATACAAAAACTACTAGACGACACTGAAGCTTTCTTT. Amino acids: CAISIQKLLDDTEAFF.

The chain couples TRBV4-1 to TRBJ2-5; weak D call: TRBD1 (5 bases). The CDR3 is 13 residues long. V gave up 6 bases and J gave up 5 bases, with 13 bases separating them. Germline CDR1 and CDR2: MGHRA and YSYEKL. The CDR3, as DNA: TGCGCCAGCAGTTCAGGGCCTTTCGAGACCCAGTACTTC. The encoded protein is CASSSGPFETQYF.

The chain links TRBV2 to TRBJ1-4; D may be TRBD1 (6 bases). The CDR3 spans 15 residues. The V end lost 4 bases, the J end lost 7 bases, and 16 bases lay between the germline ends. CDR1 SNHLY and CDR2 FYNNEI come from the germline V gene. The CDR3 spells CASSVEDSSGEKLFF. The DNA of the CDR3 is TGTGCCAGCAGTGTAGAGGACAGTTCGGGTGAAAAACTGTTTTTT.

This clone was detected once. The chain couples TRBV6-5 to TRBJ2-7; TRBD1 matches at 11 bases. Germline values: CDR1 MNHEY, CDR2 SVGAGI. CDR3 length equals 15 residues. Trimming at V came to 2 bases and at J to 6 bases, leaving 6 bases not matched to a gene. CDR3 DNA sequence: TGTGCCAGCAGTTACCGGGACAGGGGGGTAGTCGAGCAGTACTTC. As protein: CASSYRDRGVVEQYF.

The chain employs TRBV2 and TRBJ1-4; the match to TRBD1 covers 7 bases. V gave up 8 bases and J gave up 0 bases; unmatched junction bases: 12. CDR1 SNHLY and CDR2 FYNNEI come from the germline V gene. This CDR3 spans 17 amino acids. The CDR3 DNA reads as TGTGCCAGCGTTAGGGACAGACCTATTTCAACTAATGAAAAACTGTTTTTT. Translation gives CASVRDRPISTNEKLFF.

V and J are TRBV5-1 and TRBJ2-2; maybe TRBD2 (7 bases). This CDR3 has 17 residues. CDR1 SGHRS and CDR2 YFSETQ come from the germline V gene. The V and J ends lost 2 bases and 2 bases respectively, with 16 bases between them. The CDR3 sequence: CASSFPEGGVNTGELFF. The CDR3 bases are TGCGCCAGCAGCTTCCCCGAGGGGGGGGTAAACACCGGGGAGCTGTTTTTT.

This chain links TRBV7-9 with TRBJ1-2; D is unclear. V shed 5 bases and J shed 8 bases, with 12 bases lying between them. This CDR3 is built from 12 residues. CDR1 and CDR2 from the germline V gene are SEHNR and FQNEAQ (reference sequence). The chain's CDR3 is CASSAVMEGYTF. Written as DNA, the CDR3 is TGTGCCAGCAGCGCCGTGATGGAAGGCTACACCTTC.

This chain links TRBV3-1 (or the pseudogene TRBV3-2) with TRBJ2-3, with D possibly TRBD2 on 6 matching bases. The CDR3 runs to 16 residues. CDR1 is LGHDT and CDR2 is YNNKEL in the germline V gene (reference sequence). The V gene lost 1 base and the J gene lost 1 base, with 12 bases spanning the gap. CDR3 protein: CASSQVAGFGTDTQYF. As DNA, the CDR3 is TGTGCCAGCAGCCAAGTTGCGGGGTTCGGCACAGATACGCAGTATTTT.

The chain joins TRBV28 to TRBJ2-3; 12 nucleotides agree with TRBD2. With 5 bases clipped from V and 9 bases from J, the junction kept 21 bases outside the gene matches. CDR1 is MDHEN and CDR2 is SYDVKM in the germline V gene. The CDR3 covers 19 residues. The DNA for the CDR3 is TGTGCCAGCAGTCCCCCACCTTTTAGGTTACTAGCGGGAGGTCAGACGCAGTATTTT. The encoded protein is CASSPPPFRLLAGGQTQYF.

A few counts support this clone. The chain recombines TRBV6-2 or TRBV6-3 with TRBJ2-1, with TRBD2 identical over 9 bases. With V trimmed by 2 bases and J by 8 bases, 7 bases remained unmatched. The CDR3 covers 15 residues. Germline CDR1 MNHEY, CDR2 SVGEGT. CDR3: CASSYRAGGPDEQFF. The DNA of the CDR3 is TGTGCCAGCAGTTACAGGGCGGGGGGGCCGGATGAGCAGTTCTTC.

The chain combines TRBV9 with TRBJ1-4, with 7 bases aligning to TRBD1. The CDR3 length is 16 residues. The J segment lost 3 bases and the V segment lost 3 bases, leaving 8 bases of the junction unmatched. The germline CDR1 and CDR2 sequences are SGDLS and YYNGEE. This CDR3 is CASSANPGTANEKLFF. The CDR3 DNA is TGTGCCAGCAGCGCAAACCCCGGGACAGCTAATGAAAAACTGTTTTTT.

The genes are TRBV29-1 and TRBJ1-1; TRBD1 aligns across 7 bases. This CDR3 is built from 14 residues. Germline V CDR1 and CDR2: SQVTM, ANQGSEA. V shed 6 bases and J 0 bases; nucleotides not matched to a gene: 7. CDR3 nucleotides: TGCAGCGTGGCCCCCGGGACAGTGAACACTGAAGCTTTCTTT. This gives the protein CSVAPGTVNTEAFF.